One T cell receptor beta chain is described in this entry. Its antigen is not identified. The source of the sample is a study of OX40 agonist ivuxolimab in advanced cancers. General observations from the study: The expanded peripheral T cells' antigen specificity was not determined.

Some clones are missing from TCRdb's copy, which holds only in-frame ones; the method was immunoSEQ multiplex PCR. In the table there are around 86,000 clones, over 65% of which are singletons. The CDR3 sequence is 16 residues long. Germline loops: CDR1 SGHDT, CDR2 YYEEEE. V was clipped by 4 bases and J by 1 base, with 16 bases between them. The V and J genes are TRBV5-6 and TRBJ2-3, with D tentatively TRBD1 (6 bases). The TCR was taken from an adult with an advanced solid tumor such as melanoma, head and neck, liver or kidney cancer. Sequencing was performed on CD4+ or CD8+ T cells sorted from blood, taken in a trial of the OX40 agonist ivuxolimab. CDR3 coding DNA: TGTGCCAGCAGCCCCGCACAGGGCTACCGCACAGATACGCAGTATTTT. Amino acids: CASSPAQGYRTDTQYF.